Here is one T cell receptor beta chain with its context. The data originate from a study of OX40 agonist ivuxolimab in advanced cancers. Assay used: immunoSEQ multiplex PCR; TCRdb lists only in-frame clones, some missing. Among fewer than 90,000 clones listed, approximately 86% were seen once. Trimming stripped 3 bases from V and 0 bases from J, with 11 bases between. The length of the CDR3 is 15 residues. Germline CDR1 and CDR2: SGHTA and FQGNSA. The sequenced sample was CD4+ or CD8+ T cells sorted from blood, obtained in a trial of the OX40 agonist ivuxolimab. The sequence was obtained from an adult with an advanced solid tumor such as melanoma, head and neck, liver or kidney cancer. V usage is TRBV7-2 and J usage is TRBJ1-1; D call uncertain. The CDR3 DNA is TGTGCCAGCAGCTTTGCCGGGAGCATGAACACTGAAGCTTTCTTT. This codes for CASSFAGSMNTEAFF.